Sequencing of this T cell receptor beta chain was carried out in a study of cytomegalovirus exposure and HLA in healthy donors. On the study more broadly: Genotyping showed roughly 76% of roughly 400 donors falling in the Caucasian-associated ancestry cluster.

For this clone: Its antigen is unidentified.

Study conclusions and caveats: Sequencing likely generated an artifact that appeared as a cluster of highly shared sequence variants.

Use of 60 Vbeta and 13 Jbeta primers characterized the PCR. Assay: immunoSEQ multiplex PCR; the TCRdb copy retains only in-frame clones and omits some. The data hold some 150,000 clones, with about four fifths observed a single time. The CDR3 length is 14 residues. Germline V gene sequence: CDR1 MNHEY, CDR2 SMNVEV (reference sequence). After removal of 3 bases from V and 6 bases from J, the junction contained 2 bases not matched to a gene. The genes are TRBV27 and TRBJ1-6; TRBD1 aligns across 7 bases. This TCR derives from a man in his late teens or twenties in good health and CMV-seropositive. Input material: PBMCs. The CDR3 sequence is CASSFRQGNSPLHF. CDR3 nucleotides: TGTGCCAGCAGTTTTCGACAGGGTAATTCACCCCTCCACTTT.